The 13 T cell receptor beta chains given below trace back to one sample, sequenced in a study of blood T cell repertoires in COVID-19. Generated by immunoSEQ multiplex PCR, the TCRdb table keeps only in-frame clones and is missing some. This sample has approximately 240,000 clones, with 80% to 90% found just once. Sequenced: peripheral blood. The receptor set was obtained from a man aged 45-65 years with acute or convalescent COVID-19.

This clone has only one observation. The gene calls are TRBV6-6 and TRBJ1-5; 8 nucleotides line up with TRBD1. Germline values: CDR1 MNHNY, CDR2 SVGAGI (reference sequence). V lost 0 bases to trimming and J lost 7 bases; unmatched junction nucleotides: 8. This CDR3 spans 16 amino acids. The CDR3 spells CASSYSRDRIFQPQHF. The CDR3 DNA is TGTGCCAGCAGTTACTCGCGGGACAGGATCTTCCAGCCCCAGCATTTT.

In the case of this clone: Other DNA sequences of this sample code for an identical CDR3. The rearrangement links TRBV5-4 to TRBJ1-1; perhaps TRBD1 as D (5 bases). The CDR3 consists of 13 residues. V was cut by 3 bases and J by 1 base, with 7 bases left in between. Germline assignment: CDR1 SGHNT and CDR2 YYREEE (reference sequence). As DNA, the CDR3 is TGTGCCAGCAGCTCTCAGGGGAACACTGAAGCTTTCTTT. It is translated as CASSSQGNTEAFF.

This rearrangement joins TRBV29-1 to TRBJ2-7; D remains ambiguous. Per germline, CDR1 SQVTM and CDR2 ANQGSEA. V was pared by 0 bases and J by 3 bases, with 3 bases between. This CDR3 is built from 11 residues. The CDR3 sequence is CSVEDSYEQYF. Here the CDR3 DNA reads TGCAGCGTTGAAGATAGCTACGAGCAGTACTTC.

The rearrangement joins TRBV18 to TRBJ2-1; 12 nucleotides match TRBD2. V lost 4 bases and J lost 6; bases outside the gene matches: 7. This CDR3 comprises 16 residues. Germline V lookup: CDR1 KGHSH, CDR2 LQKENI. The CDR3 protein is CASSRPGTSGSNEQFF. The CDR3 DNA follows: TGTGCCAGCTCACGCCCCGGGACTAGCGGGTCCAATGAGCAGTTCTTC.

The chain links TRBV15 to TRBJ1-5; a weak D match, TRBD1 (6 bases). CDR1 LNHNV and CDR2 YYDKDF come from the germline V gene (reference sequence). The CDR3 spans 17 residues. Between the trimmed V and J ends, which lost 0 bases and 4 bases, there was a span of 16 bases. The CDR3 coding sequence is TGTGCCACCAGCAGAGATCCTCCAGGGGCCCTAAATCAGCCCCAGCATTTT. Residues: CATSRDPPGALNQPQHF.

The rearrangement links TRBV11-2 to TRBJ1-2; 7 bases are a match to TRBD1. The CDR3 has 15 amino acids. V lost 4 bases to trimming and J lost 5 bases; unmatched junction nucleotides: 10. Germline CDR1 SGHAT, CDR2 FQNNGV. The CDR3 spells CASSSSRQGGYGYTF. CDR3 DNA: TGTGCCAGCAGCTCCAGCCGACAGGGCGGGTATGGCTACACCTTC.

The rearrangement uses TRBV14 and TRBJ2-5; 11 nucleotides match TRBD2. The J segment lost 3 bases and the V segment lost 4 bases, leaving 4 bases of the junction unmatched. The germline CDR1 and CDR2 sequences are SGHDN and FVKESK. The CDR3 is made up of 15 amino acids. CDR3 nucleotides: TGTGCCAGCAGCCTACTAGCGGGAGTCGAAGAGACCCAGTACTTC. Translation: CASSLLAGVEETQYF.

V usage is TRBV6-5 and J usage is TRBJ2-1; 13 positions match TRBD2. CDR1 is MNHEY, CDR2 SVGAGI, per germline. This CDR3 has 15 amino acids. Unmatched junction bases numbered 1, after V lost 2 bases and J lost 6 bases. This chain's CDR3 is CASSYGLAGVNEQFF. The CDR3, as DNA: TGTGCCAGCAGTTACGGACTAGCGGGAGTCAATGAGCAGTTCTTC.

This clone was recorded once. The V and J genes are TRBV5-1 and TRBJ2-7, with 9 nucleotides matching TRBD2. This CDR3 has 16 amino acids. Germline CDR1 reads SGHRS; CDR2 reads YFSETQ. With V trimmed by 4 bases and J by 2 bases, 10 bases remained unmatched. The chain's CDR3 is CASSPVPLAGTYEQYF. CDR3 in DNA: TGCGCCAGCAGCCCGGTCCCCCTAGCGGGGACCTACGAGCAGTACTTC. Full variable domain (outside the CDR3, taken from reference TRBV5-1 and TRBJ2-7): KAGVTQTPRYLIKTRGQQVTLSCSPISGHRSVSWYQQTPGQGLQFLFEYFSETQRNKGNFPGRFSGRQFSNSRSEMNVSTLELGDSALYLCASSPVPLAGTYEQYFGPGTRLTVT.

The V and J genes are TRBV2 and TRBJ2-7; D may be TRBD1 (5 bases). The ends were cut back, 10 bases at V and 9 bases at J, with 19 bases in the middle. Germline V CDR1 and CDR2: SNHLY, FYNNEI. The CDR3 is 12 residues long. The CDR3 DNA follows: TGTGCCACATTTCTTGCAGGGTCCGGGCAGTACTTC. It codes for CATFLAGSGQYF.

The V gene is TRBV19, the J gene TRBJ2-4; TRBD2 matches at 7 bases. The trim removed 3 bases at V and 5 bases at J, leaving 16 bases unmatched. The CDR3 sequence is 18 residues long. CDR1 and CDR2 (germline): LNHDA, SQIVND (reference sequence). DNA of the CDR3: TGTGCCAGTAGTATTTCATTGGGGCGGGAGTCTTTTCAAAACATTCAGTACTTC. Translated, it gives CASSISLGRESFQNIQYF.

The chain recombines TRBV6-5 with TRBJ2-7; D might be TRBD2 (6 bases). V lost 7 bases and J lost 1, with 14 bases in between. Germline V lookup: CDR1 MNHEY, CDR2 SVGAGI. The CDR3 totals 14 residues. CDR3 sequence: CASTYSAGSYEQYF. Written as DNA, the CDR3 is TGTGCCAGCACCTACAGCGCGGGATCCTACGAGCAGTACTTC.

This rearrangement joins TRBV9 to TRBJ1-3, with no clear D. CDR3 length: 16 residues. Trimming took off 0 bases at V and 0 bases at J, with 10 bases between the two ends. CDR1 SGDLS and CDR2 YYNGEE come from the germline V gene. The CDR3 sequence: CASSVAQHRSGNTIYF. The CDR3, as DNA: TGTGCCAGCAGCGTAGCTCAACACCGCTCTGGAAACACCATATATTTT.